Listed below are T cell receptor beta chains from one sample, sequenced in a study of blood T cell repertoires in COVID-19. Clones were read by immunoSEQ multiplex PCR, and TCRdb kept only the in-frame ones, dropping some. Seen here are about 250,000 clones, 88% observed once, and the top ten hold approximately 6%. The sample consisted of peripheral blood. Receptors were obtained from a woman in her 30s with COVID-19, enrolled during active disease. The CDR3 runs from the conserved cysteine through the conserved F or W. D genes are given only for firm matches. The size of a clone is reported for some rows only, either as once, few or many, or as a class for expanded clones.

D gene	J gene	V gene	clone size	CDR3 protein	CDR3 DNA
TRBD1	TRBJ1-2	TRBV29-1	-	CSVEEYPTRGQGNYGYTF	TGCAGCGTTGAAGAATATCCCACCAGGGGGCAGGGTAACTATGGCTACACCTTC
-	TRBJ2-7	TRBV6-2/TRBV6-3	-	CASSGQRSSYEQYF	TGTGCCAGCAGTGGCCAGCGGAGCTCCTACGAGCAGTACTTC
TRBD1	TRBJ1-5	TRBV30	-	CAWSVSGGGQPQHF	TGTGCCTGGAGTGTATCAGGGGGTGGCCAGCCCCAGCATTTT
TRBD2	TRBJ2-7	TRBV5-6	-	CASSATVAGPSYEQYF	TGTGCCAGCAGCGCCACCGTAGCGGGGCCCTCCTACGAGCAGTACTTC
-	TRBJ2-1	TRBV9	-	CASSAGGRFLYNEQFF	TGTGCCAGCAGCGCCGGGGGGCGGTTTTTATACAATGAGCAGTTCTTC
-	TRBJ2-2	TRBV4-1	-	CASSHSTGELFF	TGCGCCAGCAGCCACTCTACCGGGGAGCTGTTTTTT
-	TRBJ2-2	TRBV5-1	once	CASSTGFGAGELFF	TGCGCCAGCAGCACAGGTTTTGGCGCGGGGGAGCTGTTTTTT
TRBD1	TRBJ1-1	TRBV13	-	CASSFRGLGVGEAFF	TGTGCCAGCAGCTTCAGGGGGCTCGGAGTAGGTGAAGCTTTCTTT
TRBD1	TRBJ2-7	TRBV30	once	CAWLGQGADRLYEQYF	TGTGCCTGGCTGGGACAGGGGGCAGATCGGCTCTACGAGCAGTACTTC
TRBD1	TRBJ2-5	TRBV11-3	-	CASSLLTGETQYF	TGTGCCAGCAGCTTATTGACAGGGGAGACCCAGTACTTC
TRBD1	TRBJ2-5	TRBV6-5	-	CASSWTGISGETQYF	TGTGCCAGCAGTTGGACAGGAATAAGCGGAGAGACCCAGTACTTC
TRBD1	TRBJ1-3	TRBV28	-	CASSSQGLNGNTIYF	TGTGCCAGCAGTTCACAGGGGCTGAATGGAAACACCATATATTTT
-	TRBJ2-3	TRBV6-6	-	CASSPGLLSTDTQYF	TGTGCCAGCAGTCCCGGACTCCTCTCCACAGATACGCAGTATTTT
-	TRBJ1-3	TRBV7-9	-	CASSLGVSPSGNTIYF	TGTGCCAGCAGCTTAGGGGTTAGCCCCTCTGGAAACACCATATATTTT
-	TRBJ1-1	TRBV19	-	CASSMWGGTEAFF	TGTGCCAGTAGTATGTGGGGGGGCACTGAAGCTTTCTTT
TRBD1	TRBJ1-6	TRBV9	-	CASSASGTGVNSPLHF	TGTGCCAGCAGCGCCTCCGGGACAGGGGTTAATTCACCCCTCCACTTT
-	TRBJ2-3	TRBV5-1	few	CASSLGGGVEDTQYF	TGCGCCAGCAGCTTGGGCGGCGGGGTGGAAGATACGCAGTATTTT
-	TRBJ1-1	TRBV27	-	CASQSNTEAFF	TGTGCCAGTCAGTCGAACACTGAAGCTTTCTTT
TRBD1	TRBJ2-7	TRBV9	-	CASSVGLRTGDYEQYF	TGTGCCAGCAGCGTAGGACTCCGGACAGGGGATTACGAGCAGTACTTC
TRBD2	TRBJ2-1	TRBV15	-	CATSRDAGGPFPPPYNEQFF	TGTGCCACCAGCAGAGATGCGGGAGGGCCTTTCCCCCCTCCCTACAATGAGCAGTTCTTC
TRBD2	TRBJ2-3	TRBV5-1	-	CASSSLAGGSDTQYF	TGCGCCAGCAGTTCCCTTGCGGGGGGATCAGATACGCAGTATTTT
TRBD1	TRBJ2-1	TRBV10-3	-	CAITGDRANEQFF	TGTGCCATCACGGGGGACAGGGCCAATGAGCAGTTCTTC
-	TRBJ2-1	TRBV5-1	-	CASSFLDYNEQFF	TGCGCCAGCAGCTTTCTAGACTACAATGAGCAGTTCTTC
-	TRBJ1-4	TRBV2	-	CASSETGQGGEKLFF	TGTGCCAGCAGTGAAACAGGGCAGGGAGGGGAAAAACTGTTTTTT
TRBD2	TRBJ2-3	TRBV27	-	CASSLRGLASGRGDTQYF	TGTGCCAGCAGTTTACGGGGCTTGGCTAGCGGGAGGGGCGATACGCAGTATTTT
-	TRBJ1-1	TRBV4-1	-	CASSQASGGSDIVAFF	TGCGCCAGCAGCCAAGCTTCCGGGGGGTCGGATATCGTAGCTTTCTTT
TRBD2	TRBJ2-1	TRBV6-5	-	CASNPSGGTDEQFF	TGTGCCAGCAACCCTAGCGGGGGGACAGATGAGCAGTTCTTC
TRBD1	TRBJ2-5	TRBV7-9	-	CASSSPGQGAQETQYF	TGTGCCAGCAGCTCACCGGGACAGGGGGCACAGGAGACCCAGTACTTC
TRBD2	TRBJ2-1	TRBV6-4	once	CASSGLAYPHSSYNEQFF	TGTGCCAGCAGTGGACTAGCTTATCCCCATAGCTCCTACAATGAGCAGTTCTTC
-	TRBJ2-1	TRBV9	-	CASSVGTGSYNEQFF	TGTGCCAGCAGCGTAGGTACGGGCTCCTACAATGAGCAGTTCTTC
TRBD2	TRBJ2-5	TRBV5-1	-	CASSRGGEETQYF	TGCGCCAGCAGCCGTGGGGGGGAAGAGACCCAGTACTTC
TRBD1	TRBJ1-1	TRBV5-4	few	CASSSGQANTEAFF	TGTGCCAGCAGCTCCGGACAGGCGAACACTGAAGCTTTCTTT
TRBD1	TRBJ1-2	TRBV2	few	CASSQRQGASDGYTF	TGTGCCAGCAGCCAAAGACAGGGGGCGTCGGATGGCTACACCTTC
TRBD1	TRBJ2-3	TRBV28	-	CASSLRQGEVDTQYF	TGTGCCAGCAGTTTGAGACAGGGGGAGGTAGATACGCAGTATTTT
-	TRBJ2-6	TRBV7-9	-	CASTENSGANVLTF	TGTGCCAGCACGGAGAACTCTGGGGCCAACGTCCTGACTTTC
TRBD1	TRBJ1-5	TRBV28	-	CASSPLRQGRNQPQHF	TGTGCCAGCAGTCCCTTGCGACAGGGGCGCAATCAGCCCCAGCATTTT
TRBD1	TRBJ1-2	TRBV7-9	-	CASSAASGGGYGYTF	TGTGCCAGCAGCGCCGCTTCAGGGGGCGGCTATGGCTACACCTTC
TRBD1	TRBJ1-1	TRBV6-1	-	CASSEEGQGYLFTEAFF	TGTGCCAGCAGTGAGGAGGGACAGGGATATCTTTTCACTGAAGCTTTCTTT
TRBD1	TRBJ1-2	TRBV5-4	-	CASSYGQEPYGYTF	TGTGCCAGCAGCTACGGACAGGAGCCCTATGGCTACACCTTC
TRBD1	TRBJ1-1	TRBV5-4	-	CASSLQGGYTEAFF	TGTGCCAGCAGCTTGCAGGGGGGCTACACTGAAGCTTTCTTT
TRBD2	TRBJ2-3	TRBV19	-	CASSRLAGTGDTQYF	TGTGCCAGTAGCAGACTAGCGGGGACGGGGGATACGCAGTATTTT
-	TRBJ1-2	TRBV27	-	CASSPNRVTYGYTF	TGTGCCAGCAGTCCTAACAGGGTAACCTATGGCTACACCTTC
-	TRBJ2-1	TRBV28	once	CASRPPGHSYNEQFF	TGTGCCAGCAGACCCCCGGGACACAGCTACAATGAGCAGTTCTTC
TRBD2	TRBJ2-7	TRBV5-1	once	CASSQGLVGRYEQYF	TGCGCCAGCAGCCAAGGACTAGTCGGTCGCTACGAGCAGTACTTC
TRBD1	TRBJ2-7	TRBV7-6	-	CASSSPGDSVSYEQYF	TGTGCCAGCAGCTCCCCCGGGGACAGCGTCTCCTACGAGCAGTACTTC
TRBD1	TRBJ1-5	TRBV28	once	CASSVIQGAGGQPQHF	TGTGCCAGCAGTGTTATTCAGGGGGCAGGAGGTCAGCCCCAGCATTTT
TRBD1	TRBJ1-6	TRBV11-2	-	CASSRGTEPNSPLHF	TGTGCCAGCAGCCGGGGGACAGAACCCAATTCACCCCTCCACTTT
-	TRBJ1-1	TRBV21-1	-	CASTPHPQTEAFF	TGTGCCAGCACCCCCCATCCCCAAACTGAAGCTTTCTTT
-	TRBJ2-5	TRBV7-9	-	CASSFGSQETQYF	TGTGCCAGCAGCTTCGGTAGCCAAGAGACCCAGTACTTC
TRBD1	TRBJ2-2	TRBV10-2	-	CASSAGTGGIGENTGELFF	TGCGCCAGCAGTGCCGGGACAGGGGGGATCGGGGAGAACACCGGGGAGCTGTTTTTT
TRBD1	TRBJ2-4	TRBV7-9	-	CASSFPDRANIQYF	TGTGCCAGCAGCTTCCCGGACAGGGCGAACATTCAGTACTTC